This T cell receptor beta chain was recorded in a study of glioma-infiltrating T cells after dendritic cell vaccination. Time point reported: after dendritic cell vaccination, including at tumor progression/relapse. Germline V gene sequence: CDR1 LNHDA, CDR2 SQIVND (reference sequence). This CDR3 region has 14 residues. Assay: immunoSEQ multiplex PCR; the TCRdb copy retains only in-frame clones and omits some. Of about 65,000 clones in the sample, about 89% are singletons; the top ten hold around a tenth. The source was blood, collected after dendritic cell vaccination. This clonotype was sampled from a human donor with glioblastoma. This chain uses TRBV19 with TRBJ2-5, with 7 bases aligning to TRBD2. TRBJ2-7 explains the end of the DNA better; the J call may be wrong. The CDR3 here is CASSAVGGSYEQYF. The CDR3 DNA reads as TGTGCCAGTAGTGCCGTGGGGGGGTCCTACGAGCAGTACTTC.